The 13 T cell receptor beta chains given below trace back to one sample, sequenced in a study of regulatory T cells in long-lasting Graves disease. Time point of the sample: newly diagnosed GD, antithyroid drugs for less than 3 months. After RNA was extracted from PBMCs, the TCR library was made from it. Arm-PCR of CDR3 regions and iRepertoire HTBI primers were the basis on which TCR beta libraries were built. Using its own MiXCR run on the multiplex PCR reads, TCRdb lists one record per CDR3 protein. The table shows fewer than 550,000 distinct CDR3 sequences, with about 17% occurring only once. The same data also went into a second study, on T cells in Graves' hyperthyroidism and ophthalmopathy.

Sequencing used peripheral blood mononuclear cells (PBMCs), obtained at new diagnosis, from a patient treated with antithyroid drugs. The receptors shown here come from a woman under 30 with Graves disease.

This rearrangement joins TRBV19 to TRBJ2-3, with D hard to call. The germline CDR1 and CDR2 sequences are LNHDA and SQIVND (reference sequence). The CDR3 length is 11 residues. V lost 3 bases to trimming and J lost 5 bases, with 3 bases between them. The CDR3 DNA is TGTGCCAGTAGTATCTTAGATACGCAGTATTTT. Its protein is CASSILDTQYF.

This clonotype has ten or more counts. The gene calls are TRBV7-9 and TRBJ1-1, with D perhaps matching TRBD1 (5 bases). Per germline, CDR1 SEHNR and CDR2 FQNEAQ (reference sequence). With 5 bases removed from V and 0 bases from J, the gap between germline ends came to 10 bases. CDR3 length: 14 amino acids. CDR3 protein: CASSTRQLNTEAFF. The CDR3 DNA reads as TGTGCCAGCAGCACGAGACAGCTGAACACTGAAGCTTTCTTT.

This clonotype was counted a few times. The J gene is TRBJ2-1, the V gene TRBV5-1; 13 bases are a match to TRBD2. The CDR3 has 17 residues. Germline lookup yields CDR1 SGHRS and CDR2 YFSETQ. V lost 3 bases to trimming and J lost 8 bases; unmatched junction nucleotides: 11. The CDR3 DNA is TGCGCCAGCAGCTCAACTCAGGGACTAGCGGGAAGGGATGAGCAGTTCTTC. Amino acids: CASSSTQGLAGRDEQFF.

Points on this clonotype: A much larger clone lies a single base off, so this may be a read error. DNA of the CDR3: TGTGCCAGCAGTTTTCCGCAGAGCACTGAAGCTTTCTTT. Its protein is CASSFPQSTEAFF. The chain couples TRBV28 to TRBJ1-1; no firm D call. Trimming pared 3 bases from V and 4 bases from J, leaving 9 bases between. The CDR3 runs 13 residues. Germline V gene lookup returns CDR1 MDHEN and CDR2 SYDVKM.

The chain uses TRBV4-1 and TRBJ2-7; the D gene is possibly TRBD2 (5 bases). The CDR3 is made up of 15 amino acids. Germline V gene lookup returns CDR1 MGHRA and CDR2 YSYEKL. The V end was cut by 0 bases, the J end by 2 bases, with 11 bases between. This chain's CDR3 is CASSQDLSSTYEQYF. CDR3 coding DNA: TGCGCCAGCAGCCAAGATCTCTCTAGCACCTACGAGCAGTACTTC.

This clonotype was seen a handful of times. The chain recombines TRBV4-3 with TRBJ2-3; unclear D gene. Germline-derived CDR1 and CDR2 are LGHNA and YSLEER. V was trimmed by 3 bases and J by 2 bases, leaving 9 bases between them. The CDR3 contains 14 residues. CDR3: CASSQTSFTDTQYF. CDR3 coding DNA: TGCGCCAGCAGCCAGACGTCTTTCACAGATACGCAGTATTTT.

In nucleotides, the CDR3 is TGTGCCAGCAGAGAGAAGGGTGATTTTTCTGGCTACACCTTC. It translates to CASREKGDFSGYTF. The chain joins TRBV6-2 or TRBV6-3 to TRBJ1-2; unclear D gene. Germline lookup yields CDR1 MNHEY and CDR2 SVGEGT. Deletions cut 6 bases from V and 7 bases from J, with 18 bases between. This CDR3 has 14 residues.

This chain connects TRBV19 to TRBJ1-2; the D gene is possibly TRBD1 (6 bases). Deletions cut 4 bases from V and 6 bases from J, with 9 bases between. CDR3 length equals 12 residues. Germline V CDR1 and CDR2: LNHDA, SQIVND (reference sequence). This CDR3 reads CASSRGLNGYTF. DNA of the CDR3: TGTGCCAGTAGTAGGGGGCTGAATGGCTACACCTTC.

The chain employs TRBV7-2 and TRBJ2-7, with 11 bases identical to TRBD2. The CDR3 loop spans 16 amino acids. The V segment lost 5 bases and the J segment 0 bases; nucleotides outside the gene matches: 6. Germline lookup yields CDR1 SGHTA and CDR2 FQGNSA. The CDR3 is CASSAGLAVSSYEQYF. The CDR3 DNA reads TGTGCCAGCAGCGCGGGACTAGCGGTGAGCTCCTACGAGCAGTACTTC. Full variable domain (rest looked up from reference TRBV7-2 and TRBJ2-7): GAGVSQSPSNKVTEKGKDVELRCDPISGHTALYWYRQSLGQGLEFLIYFQGNSAPDKSGLPSDRFSAERTGGSVSTLTIQRTQQEDSAVYLCASSAGLAVSSYEQYFGPGTRLTVT.

Many counts were recorded for this clonotype. V is TRBV7-2 and J is TRBJ2-7, with no clear D. This CDR3 has 14 residues. With 6 bases removed from V and 6 bases from J, the gap between germline ends came to 18 bases. Germline V gives CDR1 SGHTA, CDR2 FQGNSA. The CDR3 spells CASSPDRWVPEQYF. In nucleotides, the CDR3 is TGTGCCAGCAGTCCCGATCGGTGGGTCCCCGAGCAGTACTTC.

This clonotype was found a few times. The chain combines TRBV19 with TRBJ2-7; D is perhaps TRBD1 (5 bases). CDR3 length equals 15 residues. V was clipped by 5 bases and J by 0 bases, with 14 bases between them. The V gene's germline CDR1 is LNHDA and CDR2 SQIVND (reference sequence). CDR3 residues: CASSPSTGNSYEQYF. CDR3 DNA sequence: TGTGCCAGTAGTCCCTCAACAGGCAACTCCTACGAGCAGTACTTC.

This clonotype appeared many times. CDR3: CASSLVRSEQYF. CDR3 nucleotides: TGCGCCAGCAGCTTGGTCCGGAGTGAGCAGTACTTC. V gene TRBV5-1 combines with J gene TRBJ2-7; D gene ambiguous. Germline CDR1 reads SGHRS; CDR2 reads YFSETQ. The V gene lost 0 bases and the J gene lost 7 bases, with 8 bases spanning the gap. CDR3 length: 12 amino acids. Supplemented by reference TRBV5-1 and TRBJ2-7, the full variable domain reads KAGVTQTPRYLIKTRGQQVTLSCSPISGHRSVSWYQQTPGQGLQFLFEYFSETQRNKGNFPGRFSGRQFSNSRSEMNVSTLELGDSALYLCASSLVRSEQYFGPGTRLTVT.

This clonotype has at least ten counts. The genes are TRBV2 and TRBJ2-3; D possibly corresponds to TRBD2 (6 bases). Germline lookup yields CDR1 SNHLY and CDR2 FYNNEI. Trimming took off 9 bases at V and 2 bases at J, with 15 bases between the two ends. The CDR3 is made up of 14 amino acids. CDR3 DNA sequence: TGTGCCAGTGTGGTAGCGGAGTTCACAGATACGCAGTATTTT. Amino acids: CASVVAEFTDTQYF.